This passage covers 32 T cell receptor beta chains from one sample sequenced in a study of T cell repertoires in cytomegalovirus infection. TCRdb itself ran the reads through MiXCR, one entry per CDR3 protein. This table has around 230,000 distinct CDR3 sequences, approximately 7% appearing once. Sequencing was done on a sample of PBMCs. These receptors were collected from a human donor in good health (CMV status not recorded). Some clones in this sample may be carry-over from other donors' samples.

This clonotype was picked up many times. The chain employs TRBV7-2 and TRBJ1-4; 8 positions agree with TRBD1. The CDR3 runs 16 residues. CDR1 and CDR2 from the germline V gene are SGHTA and FQGNSA. J was trimmed by 7 bases and V by 6 bases; bases with no gene match: 13. The CDR3 sequence: CASRKTGDARGEKLFF. Written as DNA, the CDR3 is TGTGCCAGCAGAAAGACAGGGGACGCGAGGGGTGAAAAACTGTTTTTT.

This clonotype was counted many times. The chain combines TRBV7-2 with TRBJ2-4, with 12 bases matching TRBD2. Germline assignment: CDR1 SGHTA and CDR2 FQGNSA. This CDR3 region has 16 residues. With 5 bases clipped from V and 3 bases from J, the junction kept 5 bases outside the gene matches. The DNA for the CDR3 is TGTGCCAGCAGCCTGACTAGCGGGGGAGGCAAAAACATTCAGTACTTC. Translated: CASSLTSGGGKNIQYF.

The chain has TRBV6-5 and TRBJ1-2; 7 bases match TRBD1. V dropped 4 bases and J dropped 3; count of bases not matched to a gene: 11. The V gene's germline CDR1 is MNHEY and CDR2 SVGAGI. The CDR3 sequence is 16 residues long. DNA of the CDR3: TGTGCCAGCAGTTTCGTACAACCGGGACAGCACTATGGCTACACCTTC. Translation gives CASSFVQPGQHYGYTF.

This clonotype appeared many times. The CDR3 sequence: CASSLVEGTEAFF. The CDR3 coding sequence is TGTGCCAGCAGCTTAGTCGAGGGGACTGAAGCTTTCTTT. The chain couples TRBV7-2 to TRBJ1-1, with a weak D call TRBD1 (5 bases). The V end was cut by 1 base, the J end by 5 bases, with 8 bases between. The CDR3 has 13 amino acids. CDR1 SGHTA and CDR2 FQGNSA come from the germline V gene. The variable domain in full, with the rest retrieved from reference TRBV7-2 and TRBJ1-1, is GAGVSQSPSNKVTEKGKDVELRCDPISGHTALYWYRQSLGQGLEFLIYFQGNSAPDKSGLPSDRFSAERTGGSVSTLTIQRTQQEDSAVYLCASSLVEGTEAFFGQGTRLTVV.

V usage is TRBV20-1 and J usage is TRBJ1-2, with D unresolved. Germline V gives CDR1 DFQATT, CDR2 SNEGSKA (reference sequence). This CDR3 has 10 amino acids. The V end lost 2 bases, the J end lost 4 bases, and 2 bases lay between the germline ends. The chain's CDR3 is CSARTYGYTF. In DNA form, the CDR3 reads TGCAGTGCTAGAACCTATGGCTACACCTTC.

This clonotype was counted ten times or more. The rearrangement joins TRBV20-1 to TRBJ1-2; D is ambiguous. Per the germline V gene, CDR1 is DFQATT and CDR2 is SNEGSKA (reference sequence). The CDR3 is made up of 13 amino acids. V was cut by 0 bases and J by 6 bases, with 11 bases left in between. This chain's CDR3 is CSARDRQLNGYTF. DNA of the CDR3: TGCAGTGCTAGAGATAGGCAGTTAAATGGCTACACCTTC.

This clonotype was detected ten times or more. This chain links TRBV6-2 or TRBV6-3 with TRBJ2-3; D unclear. The CDR3 totals 14 residues. CDR1 is MNHEY, CDR2 SVGEGT, per germline. V was trimmed by 8 bases and J by 0 bases, leaving 12 bases between them. The CDR3 bases are TGTGCCAGCTCCCGCTTGGACAGCACAGATACGCAGTATTTT. It encodes CASSRLDSTDTQYF.

The table lists this clonotype with many counts. This chain connects TRBV28 to TRBJ1-5, with D tentatively TRBD1 (5 bases). This CDR3 has 14 amino acids. V was cut by 6 bases and J by 1 base, with 10 bases left in between. Germline V CDR1 and CDR2: MDHEN, SYDVKM. The CDR3 DNA follows: TGTGCCAGCAGGGGGCCGTACAGCAATCAGCCCCAGCATTTT. Translating it yields CASRGPYSNQPQHF.

This clonotype was seen a few times. J is TRBJ1-3 and V is TRBV6-2 or TRBV6-3, with D unresolved. Germline V gene data show CDR1 as MNHEY and CDR2 as SVGEGT. The CDR3 covers 12 residues. Trimming pared 4 bases from V and 8 bases from J, leaving 9 bases between. The CDR3 region is CASSWNRDTIYF. For the CDR3, the DNA is TGTGCCAGCAGTTGGAACCGGGACACCATATATTTT.

This clonotype has a count of ten or more. The rearrangement links TRBV9 to TRBJ2-1; TRBD1 matches 9 bases. Trimming removed 3 bases from V and 4 bases from J; junction bases left unmatched: 11. This CDR3 has 17 residues. The V gene's germline CDR1 is SGDLS and CDR2 YYNGEE. CDR3 sequence (DNA): TGTGCCAGCAGCGCCCAGTCTCGGGACAGGGAGTACAATGAGCAGTTCTTC. This sequence encodes CASSAQSRDREYNEQFF.

This clonotype has at least ten counts. This chain joins TRBV20-1 and TRBJ1-5, with D unresolved. Trimming cost V 0 bases and J 2 bases, with 5 bases left between them. CDR3 length equals 13 residues. Germline CDR1 and CDR2: DFQATT and SNEGSKA (reference sequence). The chain's CDR3 is CSARDGGNQPQHF. DNA of the CDR3: TGCAGTGCTAGAGATGGCGGCAATCAGCCCCAGCATTTT.

This clonotype has a count of ten or more. The V gene is TRBV29-1, the J gene TRBJ2-3; no reliable D call. The CDR3 extends over 11 amino acids. Germline lookup yields CDR1 SQVTM and CDR2 ANQGSEA. Trimming shortened V by 4 bases and J by 2 bases, and 4 bases separated the two germline ends. For the CDR3, the DNA is TGCAGCGTTGGGTCCACAGATACGCAGTATTTT. Translated: CSVGSTDTQYF.

This clonotype showed up many times. This rearrangement joins TRBV6-2 or TRBV6-3 to TRBJ2-5; the D is unclear. Trimming left V 6 bases short and J 4 bases short, with 15 bases between. Germline assignment: CDR1 MNHEY and CDR2 SVGEGT. The length of the CDR3 is 14 residues. CDR3 DNA sequence: TGTGCCAGCAGCAGACCGGCATTGTTAGAGACCCAGTACTTC. This translates into CASSRPALLETQYF.

In this sample, this clonotype turned up many times. This chain links TRBV7-2 with TRBJ1-6; no firm D call. The CDR3 is 14 residues long. With 6 bases removed from V and 0 bases from J, the gap between germline ends came to 6 bases. Germline V CDR1 and CDR2: SGHTA, FQGNSA. The CDR3 loop is CASRQSSYNSPLHF. CDR3 nucleotide sequence: TGTGCCAGCAGACAGAGCTCCTATAATTCACCCCTCCACTTT.

The rearrangement joins TRBV7-9 to TRBJ1-2; unclear D gene. With 7 bases removed from V and 8 bases from J, the gap between germline ends came to 14 bases. This CDR3 is built from 12 residues. Germline V gene data show CDR1 as SEHNR and CDR2 as FQNEAQ (reference sequence). CDR3 bases: TGTGCCAGCAACGCGGTCGGGGTAGGCTACACCTTC. It specifies CASNAVGVGYTF.

This clonotype has ten or more counts. This chain connects TRBV30 to TRBJ2-7, with 11 bases identical to TRBD2. The length of the CDR3 is 14 residues. V trimming: 1 base; J trimming: 5 bases; junction bases outside the gene matches: 4. Germline V gene data show CDR1 as GTSNPN and CDR2 as SVGIG (reference sequence). The CDR3 reads CAWSGLAGGDEQYF. The CDR3 region has the DNA TGTGCCTGGAGTGGCCTAGCGGGGGGCGACGAGCAGTACTTC.

This clonotype has ten or more counts. The genes are TRBV29-1 and TRBJ1-1; 8 nucleotides match TRBD1. This CDR3 has 12 residues. J lost 4 bases, V lost 3 bases, and 1 base had no gene match. Germline V gene lookup returns CDR1 SQVTM and CDR2 ANQGSEA. The CDR3 DNA reads as TGCAGCGTTGACACAGGGGGCACTGAAGCTTTCTTT. Protein sequence: CSVDTGGTEAFF.

This clonotype was counted many times. The V call is TRBV7-2, the J call TRBJ2-7; no firm D call. This CDR3 comprises 13 residues. Germline CDR1 SGHTA, CDR2 FQGNSA. Deletions cut 1 base from V and 3 bases from J, with 7 bases between. This chain's CDR3 is CASSLVSFYEQYF. DNA for the CDR3: TGTGCCAGCAGCTTAGTAAGTTTCTACGAGCAGTACTTC. Complete variable domain (other parts from reference TRBV7-2 and TRBJ2-7): GAGVSQSPSNKVTEKGKDVELRCDPISGHTALYWYRQSLGQGLEFLIYFQGNSAPDKSGLPSDRFSAERTGGSVSTLTIQRTQQEDSAVYLCASSLVSFYEQYFGPGTRLTVT.

This clonotype has at least ten counts. This chain uses TRBV7-2 with TRBJ1-1, with a possible D match to TRBD1 (5 bases). CDR3 size: 11 residues. V was trimmed by 5 bases and J by 11 bases, leaving 12 bases between them. From germline, CDR1 is SGHTA and CDR2 FQGNSA. CDR3 coding DNA: TGTGCCAGCAGCCCAGGGATTGGGGCTTTCTTT. It specifies CASSPGIGAFF.

This clonotype was counted ten times or more. V is TRBV28 and J is TRBJ2-7; 9 nucleotides align to TRBD1. The germline V gene has CDR1 MDHEN and CDR2 SYDVKM. V was clipped by 5 bases and J by 1 base; unmatched bases: 6. The length of the CDR3 is 15 residues. DNA for the CDR3: TGTGCCAGCAGTCCCCTTGGGACAGGGTCCTACGAGCAGTACTTC. It yields the protein CASSPLGTGSYEQYF.

V is TRBV5-1 and J is TRBJ1-1; 7 positions agree with TRBD1. This CDR3 is built from 14 residues. Trimming took 10 bases from V and 4 from J; bases not matched to a gene: 13. Germline CDR1 SGHRS, CDR2 YFSETQ. The CDR3 nucleotides read TGCGCCTCCACCAGCAGGGGGGAAGGCACTGAAGCTTTCTTT. Translated: CASTSRGEGTEAFF. Full variable domain (missing parts from reference TRBV5-1 and TRBJ1-1): KAGVTQTPRYLIKTRGQQVTLSCSPISGHRSVSWYQQTPGQGLQFLFEYFSETQRNKGNFPGRFSGRQFSNSRSEMNVSTLELGDSALYLCASTSRGEGTEAFFGQGTRLTVV.

This clonotype was observed at least ten times. J is TRBJ1-4 and V is TRBV2, with 7 bases identical to TRBD1. Trimming removed 9 bases from V and 4 bases from J; junction bases left unmatched: 11. The CDR3 is 15 residues long. CDR1 and CDR2 from the germline V gene are SNHLY and FYNNEI. This chain's CDR3 is CASKRPGQINEKLFF. DNA for the CDR3: TGTGCCAGTAAAAGACCGGGACAGATTAATGAAAAACTGTTTTTT.

At least ten counts were recorded for this clonotype. The chain couples TRBV7-2 to TRBJ1-1; 8 nucleotides match TRBD1. Germline assignment: CDR1 SGHTA and CDR2 FQGNSA. The trim removed 5 bases at V and 1 base at J, leaving 3 bases unmatched. This CDR3 is built from 14 residues. The CDR3 loop reads CASSRDRRNTEAFF. CDR3 coding DNA: TGTGCCAGCAGCCGGGACAGGAGGAACACTGAAGCTTTCTTT.

This clonotype was seen many times. The chain has TRBV19 and TRBJ1-1; 12 nucleotides line up with TRBD1. Losses at the gene ends were 4 bases for V and 1 base for J; bases not matched to a gene: 10. The CDR3 consists of 18 residues. The germline gives CDR1 LNHDA, CDR2 SQIVND (reference sequence). DNA for the CDR3: TGTGCCAGTAGTACCATGGGACAGGGGGCCGAAAGGAACACTGAAGCTTTCTTT. It codes for CASSTMGQGAERNTEAFF.

This clonotype appeared many times. The rearrangement joins TRBV7-2 to TRBJ2-7; D unresolved. Per the germline V gene, CDR1 is SGHTA and CDR2 is FQGNSA. V gave up 3 bases and J gave up 7 bases, with 19 bases separating them. The CDR3 has 15 residues. The CDR3 loop reads CASSLDGPKGREQYF. The CDR3 DNA reads TGTGCCAGCAGCTTGGATGGGCCGAAGGGAAGGGAGCAGTACTTC.

This clonotype was seen repeatedly, ten times or more. The V gene is TRBV6-2 or TRBV6-3, the J gene TRBJ2-7; a possible D gene is TRBD1 (6 bases). The CDR3 extends over 15 amino acids. V gave up 8 bases and J gave up 3 bases, with 20 bases separating them. Germline lookup yields CDR1 MNHEY and CDR2 SVGEGT. The CDR3 loop is CASGGGLRWDYEQYF. The DNA for the CDR3 is TGTGCCAGCGGGGGCGGACTCAGGTGGGACTACGAGCAGTACTTC.

This clonotype was recorded at least ten times. The rearrangement links TRBV20-1 to TRBJ2-1; 11 bases are shared with TRBD2. The ends lost 0 bases at V and 6 bases at J; junction bases unmatched: 7. CDR1 is DFQATT, CDR2 SNEGSKA, per germline (reference sequence). The CDR3 spans 16 residues. CDR3 bases: TGCAGTGCTAGAGAGTTAGTAGCGGGGGGGATCAATGAGCAGTTCTTC. Protein product: CSARELVAGGINEQFF.

V and J are TRBV6-5 and TRBJ2-2; no reliable D call. This CDR3 has 13 amino acids. The V gene lost 2 bases and the J gene lost 5 bases, with 6 bases spanning the gap. Germline V lookup: CDR1 MNHEY, CDR2 SVGAGI. The CDR3 DNA is TGTGCCAGCAGTTACGGCGTGACCGGGGAGCTGTTTTTT. As protein: CASSYGVTGELFF.

This clonotype appeared a few times. This chain joins TRBV4-2 and TRBJ2-5; D is uncertain. V lost 1 base, J lost 2 bases, and 11 bases lay in between. The CDR3 is made up of 15 amino acids. The germline CDR1 and CDR2 sequences are LGHNA and YNFKEQ. CDR3 nucleotides: TGTGCCAGCAGCCAAGTTATAGGTTTACAAGAGACCCAGTACTTC. This sequence encodes CASSQVIGLQETQYF.

At least ten counts were recorded for this clonotype. The CDR3 nucleotides are TGTGCCAGCAGCTCCGGACCCACTGAAGCTTTCTTT. The encoded protein is CASSSGPTEAFF. The rearrangement uses TRBV11-2 and TRBJ1-1, with D hard to call. Per germline, CDR1 SGHAT and CDR2 FQNNGV. Deletions cut 4 bases from V and 4 bases from J, with 7 bases between. The CDR3 spans 12 residues.

This clonotype was detected ten times or more. The J gene is TRBJ1-5, the V gene TRBV5-6, with 8 bases aligning to TRBD1. The CDR3 spans 15 residues. Trimming at V came to 3 bases and at J to 7 bases, leaving 9 bases not matched to a gene. Germline V lookup: CDR1 SGHDT, CDR2 YYEEEE. The CDR3 DNA reads TGTGCCAGCAGCTCCGGGACAGGTCTAATCCAGCCCCAGCATTTT. This encodes CASSSGTGLIQPQHF.

At least ten counts were recorded for this clonotype. This chain links TRBV6-1 with TRBJ2-2; D is perhaps TRBD2 (5 bases). V was cut by 0 bases and J by 4 bases, with 9 bases left in between. CDR1 and CDR2 from the germline V gene are MNHNS and SASEGT. The CDR3 runs 15 residues. The CDR3 reads CASSEALSGTGELFF. The CDR3 DNA sequence: TGTGCCAGCAGTGAAGCCTTAAGCGGCACCGGGGAGCTGTTTTTT.